Presented here are 30 T cell receptor beta chains from one specimen sequenced in a study of naive CD8 T cells in extremely preterm neonates. Clones were read by immunoSEQ multiplex PCR, and TCRdb kept only the in-frame ones, dropping some. The table includes about 5,100 clones, 98% detected once. The sample was naive CD8+ T cells from blood. These receptors were taken from a human donor in good health.

A single count supports this clone. V usage is TRBV7-9 and J usage is TRBJ1-1; tentative D call: TRBD1 (6 bases). The CDR3 is 13 residues long. Germline lookup yields CDR1 SEHNR and CDR2 FQNEAQ (reference sequence). V dropped 2 bases and J dropped 4 bases, with 8 bases sitting between them. This CDR3 is CASSLQGSTEAFF. CDR3 DNA sequence: TGTGCCAGCAGCTTACAGGGGAGCACTGAAGCTTTCTTT.

Details on this clone: This specimen includes other DNA sequences encoding the same CDR3. This CDR3 is CASSEEAGARIQPQHF. CDR3 nucleotides: TGTGCCAGCAGTGAAGAAGCAGGGGCACGGATTCAGCCCCAGCATTTT. The gene calls are TRBV6-1 and TRBJ1-5; D is perhaps TRBD1 (6 bases). CDR3 length: 16 amino acids. Germline assignment: CDR1 MNHNS and CDR2 SASEGT. The V and J ends lost 1 base and 6 bases respectively, with 16 bases between them.

The V call is TRBV6-1, the J call TRBJ2-5; TRBD2 matches at 10 bases. Per germline, CDR1 MNHNS and CDR2 SASEGT. V lost 0 bases to trimming and J lost 4 bases; unmatched junction nucleotides: 11. The CDR3 totals 18 residues. The CDR3 DNA reads as TGTGCCAGCAGTGAAGCGGGGCTAGCGGGAGAATGGCCAGAGACCCAGTACTTC. This translates into CASSEAGLAGEWPETQYF.

This sequence joins TRBV6-6 and TRBJ1-5, with a possible D match to TRBD1 (5 bases). Trimming removed 2 bases from V and 8 bases from J, with 13 bases in between. The CDR3 sequence is 14 residues long. Germline CDR1 MNHNY, CDR2 SVGAGI (reference sequence). CDR3 in amino acids: CASSYEGSQEPQHF. The DNA of the CDR3 is TGTGCCAGCAGTTACGAAGGGTCACAGGAGCCCCAGCATTTT.

The count of this clone is one. CDR3 in amino acids: CASSPRRGEQFF. The CDR3 bases are TGTGCCAGCAGCCCCCGACGCGGTGAGCAGTTCTTC. The genes are TRBV14 and TRBJ2-1; D not certain. Germline V gene sequence: CDR1 SGHDN, CDR2 FVKESK. The ends were cut back, 4 bases at V and 9 bases at J, with 10 bases in the middle. CDR3 length: 12 amino acids.

The chain uses TRBV15 and TRBJ2-5, with D maybe TRBD1 (8 bases). The V end was cut by 2 bases, the J end by 4 bases, with 14 bases between. CDR1 is LNHNV and CDR2 is YYDKDF in the germline V gene (reference sequence). The CDR3 covers 15 residues. The CDR3 reads CATSRTNRGGETQYF. The CDR3 nucleotides are TGTGCCACCAGCAGAACCAACAGGGGGGGAGAGACCCAGTACTTC.

The chain joins TRBV6-1 to TRBJ1-4; 7 bases fit TRBD1. V shed 1 base, J shed 8 bases, and the junction held 7 bases outside the gene matches. CDR1 is MNHNS, CDR2 SASEGT, per germline. CDR3 length equals 15 residues. CDR3 bases: TGTGCCAGCAGTGAAGGTTGGCAGGGGGGCGAAAAACTGTTTTTT. It encodes CASSEGWQGGEKLFF.

V usage is TRBV4-1 and J usage is TRBJ2-1; 8 bases line up with TRBD2. This CDR3 has 16 amino acids. Per the germline V gene, CDR1 is MGHRA and CDR2 is YSYEKL. The ends lost 0 bases at V and 5 bases at J; junction bases unmatched: 6. CDR3 region: CASSQDPGGPHNEQFF. CDR3 bases: TGCGCCAGCAGCCAAGATCCGGGAGGGCCGCACAATGAGCAGTTCTTC.

This chain links TRBV6-5 with TRBJ1-1; no definite D call. Per the germline V gene, CDR1 is MNHEY and CDR2 is SVGAGI. The CDR3 loop spans 16 amino acids. The V and J ends lost 0 bases and 0 bases respectively, with 11 bases between them. The CDR3 reads CASSYSWEDLNTEAFF. Here the CDR3 DNA reads TGTGCCAGCAGTTACTCATGGGAGGACTTGAACACTGAAGCTTTCTTT.

The chain employs TRBV9 and TRBJ2-1, with 7 positions matching TRBD2. This CDR3 is 16 amino acids long. Trimming at V came to 5 bases and at J to 3 bases, leaving 11 bases not matched to a gene. CDR1 is SGDLS and CDR2 is YYNGEE in the germline V gene. CDR3 DNA: TGTGCCAGCAGTCCTAGCGGAAGAGGAGACTACAATGAGCAGTTCTTC. Protein sequence: CASSPSGRGDYNEQFF.

The J gene is TRBJ2-3, the V gene TRBV14, with 8 positions matching TRBD1. Germline-derived CDR1 and CDR2 are SGHDN and FVKESK. V lost 1 base and J lost 2; bases outside the gene matches: 8. CDR3 length: 17 amino acids. CDR3 DNA sequence: TGTGCCAGCAGCCAAGCCTACCCGGGACAGGCCACAGATACGCAGTATTTT. Amino acid sequence: CASSQAYPGQATDTQYF.

The chain uses TRBV4-1 and TRBJ2-2; 7 bases fit TRBD1. The germline V gene encodes CDR1 MGHRA and CDR2 YSYEKL. J lost 6 bases, V lost 1 base, and 5 bases had no gene match. The CDR3 consists of 15 residues. CDR3 region: CASSQVKGAPGELFF. The CDR3 DNA sequence: TGCGCCAGCAGCCAAGTAAAGGGGGCGCCCGGGGAGCTGTTTTTT.

The chain links TRBV4-1 to TRBJ2-1, with TRBD2 as a possible D gene (6 bases). The CDR3 spans 15 residues. In germline, CDR1 is MGHRA, CDR2 YSYEKL. Trimming stripped 6 bases from V and 8 bases from J, with 20 bases between. Here the CDR3 reads CASSRGPTSLDEQFF. The CDR3, as DNA: TGCGCCAGCAGTCGAGGCCCCACTAGCCTCGATGAGCAGTTCTTC.

The chain has TRBV7-6 and TRBJ2-3, with 13 bases matching TRBD2. This CDR3 contains 15 residues. The V gene end was trimmed by 5 bases and the J gene end by 4 bases; junction bases not matched to a gene: 3. Germline-derived CDR1 and CDR2 are SGHVS and FNYEAQ. CDR3 DNA: TGTGCCAGCAGCCGGACTAGCGGGAGCGCAGATACGCAGTATTTT. Encoded protein: CASSRTSGSADTQYF.

This clone has just one count. The chain uses TRBV11-3 and TRBJ2-7; the match to TRBD2 covers 11 bases. V lost 5 bases to trimming and J lost 7 bases; unmatched junction nucleotides: 13. CDR1 SGHNT and CDR2 YENEEA come from the germline V gene. The CDR3 has 16 amino acids. This chain's CDR3 is CASSRKHSGRALEQYF. CDR3 nucleotides: TGTGCCAGCAGCCGGAAGCATAGCGGGAGGGCCTTGGAGCAGTACTTC.

This chain links TRBV7-6 with TRBJ2-1; TRBD2 matches 7 bases. V was pared by 4 bases and J by 8 bases, with 20 bases of the junction left unmatched. Germline V gives CDR1 SGHVS, CDR2 FNYEAQ. CDR3 length equals 18 residues. CDR3: CASSYSVGTGLTSDEQFF. The CDR3 coding sequence is TGTGCCAGCAGCTATTCCGTGGGCACGGGACTCACTAGCGATGAGCAGTTCTTC.

The V gene is TRBV19, the J gene TRBJ1-6, with TRBD1 matching 9 bases. Unmatched junction bases numbered 5, after V lost 4 bases and J lost 7 bases. Germline V gene data show CDR1 as LNHDA and CDR2 as SQIVND (reference sequence). CDR3 size: 15 residues. Written as DNA, the CDR3 is TGTGCCAGTAGTACCTCGGGACAGGGAAATTCACCCCTCCACTTT. Translation gives CASSTSGQGNSPLHF.

This clone was detected once. This rearrangement joins TRBV7-9 to TRBJ2-7; perhaps TRBD2 as D (5 bases). The CDR3 extends over 13 amino acids. V was clipped by 5 bases and J by 2 bases, with 10 bases between them. Germline V lookup: CDR1 SEHNR, CDR2 FQNEAQ (reference sequence). The CDR3 region has the DNA TGTGCCAGCAGCAGAAAGGGAGCCTACGAGCAGTACTTC. Translating gives CASSRKGAYEQYF.

On this clone itself: The germline gene is not matched at one end of the junction; a read error may be the cause. V and J are TRBV15 and TRBJ1-5; maybe TRBD1 (5 bases). The CDR3 sequence is 18 residues long. Germline-derived CDR1 and CDR2 are LNHNV and YYDKDF (reference sequence). This chain's CDR3 is CATSRVDKDTASDQPQHF. CDR3 sequence (DNA): TGTGCCACCAGCAGAGTTGATAAGGACACCGCTAGCGATCAGCCCCAGCATTTT.

The chain has TRBV6-6 and TRBJ1-2; a possible D gene is TRBD1 (6 bases). The germline V gene encodes CDR1 MNHNY and CDR2 SVGAGI (reference sequence). The CDR3 extends over 14 amino acids. V shed 4 bases and J shed 3 bases, with 12 bases lying between them. CDR3 protein: CASSSRGRYYGYTF. The CDR3, as DNA: TGTGCCAGCAGTTCCAGGGGCAGGTACTATGGCTACACCTTC.

The rearrangement uses TRBV5-6 and TRBJ1-5; D is perhaps TRBD1 (5 bases). The CDR3 spans 14 residues. CDR1 and CDR2 (germline): SGHDT, YYEEEE. With 2 bases removed from V and 4 bases from J, the gap between germline ends came to 10 bases. In DNA form, the CDR3 reads TGTGCCAGCAGCTTAAGCGGGGGGAATCAGCCCCAGCATTTT. Protein sequence: CASSLSGGNQPQHF.

The V call is TRBV27, the J call TRBJ1-5; D not certain. Trimming pared 1 base from V and 2 bases from J, leaving 6 bases between. Germline V gene data show CDR1 as MNHEY and CDR2 as SMNVEV (reference sequence). The CDR3 contains 14 residues. The CDR3 sequence: CASSLFLGNQPQHF. For the CDR3, the DNA is TGTGCCAGCAGTTTATTCCTCGGCAATCAGCCCCAGCATTTT.

The chain recombines TRBV9 with TRBJ2-1; 7 bases are a match to TRBD1. The V segment lost 0 bases and the J segment 7 bases; nucleotides outside the gene matches: 4. CDR3 size: 14 residues. Germline V gene sequence: CDR1 SGDLS, CDR2 YYNGEE. The CDR3 sequence is CASSVGQGRNEQFF. The CDR3 DNA sequence: TGTGCCAGCAGCGTAGGACAGGGTCGGAATGAGCAGTTCTTC.

The chain has TRBV7-3 and TRBJ2-3; 12 bases are a match to TRBD2. With V trimmed by 4 bases and J by 5 bases, 1 base remained unmatched. Germline assignment: CDR1 SGHTA and CDR2 FQGTGA. The CDR3 runs 14 residues. The CDR3 region is CASSSSGRGDTQYF. CDR3 DNA: TGTGCCAGCAGCTCTAGCGGGAGGGGAGATACGCAGTATTTT.

The CDR3 sequence is CASSPDPSGNEQFF. In DNA, the CDR3 is TGTGCCAGCAGTCCAGACCCTAGCGGAAATGAGCAGTTCTTC. J is TRBJ2-1 and V is TRBV7-9, with TRBD2 matching over 7 bases. This CDR3 is built from 14 residues. Germline CDR1 and CDR2: SEHNR and FQNEAQ (reference sequence). The ends lost 6 bases at V and 7 bases at J; junction bases unmatched: 9.

The genes are TRBV4-1 and TRBJ2-1; D possibly corresponds to TRBD1 (6 bases). The germline V gene encodes CDR1 MGHRA and CDR2 YSYEKL. There are 14 residues in the CDR3. With 7 bases removed from V and 6 bases from J, the gap between germline ends came to 16 bases. The CDR3 reads CASTPTGSGNEQFF. Written as DNA, the CDR3 is TGCGCCAGCACCCCCACAGGGTCGGGCAATGAGCAGTTCTTC.

This rearrangement joins TRBV27 to TRBJ2-7, with 9 nucleotides matching TRBD2. The CDR3 contains 13 residues. Unmatched junction bases numbered 9, after V lost 8 bases and J lost 7 bases. The germline CDR1 and CDR2 sequences are MNHEY and SMNVEV (reference sequence). CDR3 in DNA: TGTGCCAGCCGTTGGATTAGCGGGAGTGAGCAGTACTTC. Protein: CASRWISGSEQYF.

The chain links TRBV10-3 to TRBJ1-3; D not resolved. This CDR3 spans 14 amino acids. V was cut by 3 bases and J by 1 base, with 7 bases left in between. CDR1 is ENHRY, CDR2 SYGVKD, per germline. The CDR3 spells CAISESLSGNTIYF. The DNA of the CDR3 is TGTGCCATCAGTGAATCGTTGTCTGGAAACACCATATATTTT.

The chain recombines TRBV28 with TRBJ1-5; 8 bases match TRBD1. This CDR3 is built from 14 residues. Germline CDR1 reads MDHEN; CDR2 reads SYDVKM. After removal of 5 bases from V and 3 bases from J, the junction contained 3 bases not matched to a gene. DNA of the CDR3: TGTGCCAGCAGTCTGACAGGGGTCAATCAGCCCCAGCATTTT. Protein: CASSLTGVNQPQHF.

The chain joins TRBV19 to TRBJ2-6; D gene uncertain. Germline CDR1 reads LNHDA; CDR2 reads SQIVND (reference sequence). The CDR3 runs to 15 residues. V was pared by 6 bases and J by 1 base, with 10 bases between. The CDR3 protein is CASSYSISGANVLTF. The DNA of the CDR3 is TGTGCCAGTAGCTACAGTATTTCTGGGGCCAACGTCCTGACTTTC.